This TCR beta chain was retrieved from a study of cytotoxic CD8 clonotypes in ibrutinib-treated CLL. Study conclusions and caveats: Shared public clonotypes were rare, and on treatment they either got smaller or stayed the same. The clonality went up when patients responded to ibrutinib and dropped back toward baseline at progression.

The protocol was immunoSEQ multiplex PCR, while the TCRdb copy is restricted to in-frame clones and leaves out a portion. The data hold more than 200,000 clones, with roughly 70% observed a single time. The CDR3 totals 11 residues. Germline V CDR1 and CDR2: MDHEN, SYDVKM. V was pared by 10 bases and J by 3 bases, with 10 bases between. A note on this clone: As yet, its antigen is unknown.

Sequenced material: PBMCs, taken after 24 months of ibrutinib treatment. The origin of this receptor is a human donor with chronic lymphocytic leukemia. The V call is TRBV28, the J call TRBJ2-7; D is undetermined. This CDR3 is CAIGRLYEQYF. DNA for the CDR3: TGTGCCATCGGGCGACTCTACGAGCAGTACTTC. Full variable domain (outside the CDR3, taken from reference TRBV28 and TRBJ2-7): DVKVTQSSRYLVKRTGEKVFLECVQDMDHENMFWYRQDPGLGLRLIYFSYDVKMKEKGDIPEGYSVSREKKERFSLILESASTNQTSMYLCAIGRLYEQYFGPGTRLTVT.